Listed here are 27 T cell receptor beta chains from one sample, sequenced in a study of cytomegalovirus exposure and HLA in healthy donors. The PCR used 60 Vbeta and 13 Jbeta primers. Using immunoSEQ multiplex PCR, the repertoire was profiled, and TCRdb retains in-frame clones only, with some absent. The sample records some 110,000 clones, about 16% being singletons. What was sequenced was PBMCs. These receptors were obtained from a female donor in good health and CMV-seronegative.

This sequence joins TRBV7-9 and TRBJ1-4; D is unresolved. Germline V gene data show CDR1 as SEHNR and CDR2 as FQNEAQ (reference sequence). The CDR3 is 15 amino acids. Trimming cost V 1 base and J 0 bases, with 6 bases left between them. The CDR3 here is CASSLGATTNEKLFF. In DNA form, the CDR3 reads TGTGCCAGCAGCTTAGGGGCGACAACTAATGAAAAACTGTTTTTT. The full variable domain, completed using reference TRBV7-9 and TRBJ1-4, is DTGVSQNPRHKITKRGQNVTFRCDPISEHNRLYWYRQTLGQGPEFLTYFQNEAQLEKSRLLSDRFSAERPKGSFSTLEIQRTEQGDSAMYLCASSLGATTNEKLFFGSGTQLSVL.

CDR3 sequence reads: CASSLVAGDTDTQYF. The CDR3 bases are TGCGCCAGCAGCTTGGTAGCGGGGGATACGGATACGCAGTATTTT. V usage is TRBV5-1 and J usage is TRBJ2-3, with TRBD2 identical over 9 bases. CDR3 length: 15 amino acids. Germline trimming cut 0 bases from V and 6 bases from J; bases unmatched to any gene: 5. Germline-derived CDR1 and CDR2 are SGHRS and YFSETQ.

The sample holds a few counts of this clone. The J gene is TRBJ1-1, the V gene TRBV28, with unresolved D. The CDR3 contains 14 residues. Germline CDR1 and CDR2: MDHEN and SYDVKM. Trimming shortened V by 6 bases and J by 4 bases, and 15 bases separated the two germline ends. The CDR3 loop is CASSRTWNSTEAFF. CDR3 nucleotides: TGTGCCAGCAGCCGAACATGGAACAGCACTGAAGCTTTCTTT.

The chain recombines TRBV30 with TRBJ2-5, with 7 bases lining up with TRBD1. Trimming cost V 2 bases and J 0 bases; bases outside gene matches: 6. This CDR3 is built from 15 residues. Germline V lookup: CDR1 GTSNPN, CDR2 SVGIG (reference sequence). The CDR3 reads CAWSPKTGYQETQYF. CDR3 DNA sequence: TGTGCCTGGAGTCCAAAGACAGGGTACCAAGAGACCCAGTACTTC.

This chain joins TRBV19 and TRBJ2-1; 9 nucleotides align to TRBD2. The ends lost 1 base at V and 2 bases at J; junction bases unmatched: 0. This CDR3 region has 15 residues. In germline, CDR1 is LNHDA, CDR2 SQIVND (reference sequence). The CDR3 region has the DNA TGTGCCAGTAGTATAGTAGCGGGAGCCTACAATGAGCAGTTCTTC. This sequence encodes CASSIVAGAYNEQFF.

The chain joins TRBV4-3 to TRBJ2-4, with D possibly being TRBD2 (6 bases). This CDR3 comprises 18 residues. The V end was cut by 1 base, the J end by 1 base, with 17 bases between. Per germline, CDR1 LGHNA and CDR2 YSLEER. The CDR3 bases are TGCGCCAGCAGCCAAGTTGTAGAGGGAGGCCACGCCAAAAACATTCAGTACTTC. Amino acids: CASSQVVEGGHAKNIQYF.

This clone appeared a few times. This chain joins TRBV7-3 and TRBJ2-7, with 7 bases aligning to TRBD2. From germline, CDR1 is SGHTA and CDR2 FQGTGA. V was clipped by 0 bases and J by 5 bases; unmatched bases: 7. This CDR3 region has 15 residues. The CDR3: CASSLTFREVNEQYF. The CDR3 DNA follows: TGTGCCAGCAGCTTAACGTTCCGGGAGGTCAACGAGCAGTACTTC.

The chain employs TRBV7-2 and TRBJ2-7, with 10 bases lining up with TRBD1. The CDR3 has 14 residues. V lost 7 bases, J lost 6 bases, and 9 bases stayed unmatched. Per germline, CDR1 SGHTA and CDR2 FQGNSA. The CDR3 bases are TGTGCCAGCAACATGGGACAGGGGTTCTCCGAGCAGTACTTC. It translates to CASNMGQGFSEQYF.

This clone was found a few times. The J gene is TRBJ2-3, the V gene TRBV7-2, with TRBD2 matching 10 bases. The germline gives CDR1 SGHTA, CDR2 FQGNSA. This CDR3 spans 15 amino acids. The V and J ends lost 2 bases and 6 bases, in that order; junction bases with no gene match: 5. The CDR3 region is CASSLLAGAGDTQYF. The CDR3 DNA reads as TGTGCCAGCAGCTTACTAGCGGGGGCAGGGGATACGCAGTATTTT.

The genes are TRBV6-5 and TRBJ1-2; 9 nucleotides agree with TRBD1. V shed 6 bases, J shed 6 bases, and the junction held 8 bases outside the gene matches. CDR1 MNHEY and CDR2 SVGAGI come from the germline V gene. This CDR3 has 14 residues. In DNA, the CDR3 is TGTGCCAGCAGGAGAGCCACAGGGGGCGATGGCTACACCTTC. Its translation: CASRRATGGDGYTF.

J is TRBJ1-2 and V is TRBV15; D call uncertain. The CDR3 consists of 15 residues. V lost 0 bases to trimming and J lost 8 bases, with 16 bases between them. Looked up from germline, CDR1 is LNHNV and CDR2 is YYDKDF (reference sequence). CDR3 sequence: CATSRDPEPGGGYTF. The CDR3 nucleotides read TGTGCCACCAGCAGAGACCCTGAGCCTGGCGGCGGCTACACCTTC.

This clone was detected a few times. CDR3 sequence: CASSFTSGGYEQYF. The CDR3 DNA reads TGTGCCAGCAGCTTTACTAGCGGAGGATACGAGCAGTACTTC. The gene calls are TRBV7-2 and TRBJ2-7, with TRBD2 identical over 8 bases. V lost 3 bases to trimming and J lost 4 bases; unmatched junction nucleotides: 5. Germline CDR1 and CDR2: SGHTA and FQGNSA. This CDR3 is 14 amino acids long.

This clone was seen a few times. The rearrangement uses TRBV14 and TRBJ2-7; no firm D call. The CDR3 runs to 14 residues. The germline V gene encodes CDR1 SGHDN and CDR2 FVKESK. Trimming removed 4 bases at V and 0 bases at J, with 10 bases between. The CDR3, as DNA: TGTGCCAGCAGCCCGCGACTTTCCTCCTACGAGCAGTACTTC. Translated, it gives CASSPRLSSYEQYF.

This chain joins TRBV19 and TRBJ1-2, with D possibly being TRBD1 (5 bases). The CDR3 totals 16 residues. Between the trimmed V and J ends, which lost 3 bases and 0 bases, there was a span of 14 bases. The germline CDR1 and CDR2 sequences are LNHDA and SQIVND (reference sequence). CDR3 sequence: CASSIVGPGANYGYTF. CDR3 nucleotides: TGTGCCAGTAGTATTGTGGGGCCGGGAGCTAACTATGGCTACACCTTC.

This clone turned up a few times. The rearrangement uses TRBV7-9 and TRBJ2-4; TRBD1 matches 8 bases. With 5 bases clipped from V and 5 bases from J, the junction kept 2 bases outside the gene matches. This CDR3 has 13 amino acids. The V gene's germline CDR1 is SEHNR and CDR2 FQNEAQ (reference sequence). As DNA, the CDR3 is TGTGCCAGCAGCGGGACAGGAGAAAACATTCAGTACTTC. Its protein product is CASSGTGENIQYF.

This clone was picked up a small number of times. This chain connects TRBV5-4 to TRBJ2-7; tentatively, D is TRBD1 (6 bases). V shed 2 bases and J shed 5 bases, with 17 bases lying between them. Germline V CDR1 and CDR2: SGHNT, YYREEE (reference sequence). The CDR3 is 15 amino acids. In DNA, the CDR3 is TGTGCCAGCAGCTTTGGGGGCAACGTACAGAACGAGCAGTACTTC. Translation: CASSFGGNVQNEQYF.

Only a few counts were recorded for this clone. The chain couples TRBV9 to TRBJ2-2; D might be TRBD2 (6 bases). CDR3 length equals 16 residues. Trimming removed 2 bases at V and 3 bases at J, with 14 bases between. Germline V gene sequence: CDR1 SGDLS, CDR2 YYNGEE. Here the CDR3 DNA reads TGTGCCAGCAGCGTTATGGGTGGAGGGGACACCGGGGAGCTGTTTTTT. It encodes CASSVMGGGDTGELFF. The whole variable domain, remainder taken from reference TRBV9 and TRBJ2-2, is DSGVTQTPKHLITATGQRVTLRCSPRSGDLSVYWYQQSLDQGLQFLIQYYNGEERAKGNILERFSAQQFPDLHSELNLSSLELGDSALYFCASSVMGGGDTGELFFGEGSRLTVL.

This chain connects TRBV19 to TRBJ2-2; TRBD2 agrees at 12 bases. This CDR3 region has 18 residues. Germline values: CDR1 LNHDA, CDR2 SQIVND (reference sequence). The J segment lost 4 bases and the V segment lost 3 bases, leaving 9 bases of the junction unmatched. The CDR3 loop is CASSMRLAGGVVTGELFF. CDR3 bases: TGTGCCAGTAGTATGCGGCTAGCGGGAGGGGTTGTCACCGGGGAGCTGTTTTTT.

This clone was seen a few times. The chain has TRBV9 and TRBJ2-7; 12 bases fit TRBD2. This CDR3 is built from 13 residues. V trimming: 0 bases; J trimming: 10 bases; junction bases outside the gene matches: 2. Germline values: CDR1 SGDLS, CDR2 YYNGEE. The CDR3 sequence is CASSVGTSGAQYF. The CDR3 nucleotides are TGTGCCAGCAGCGTAGGGACTAGCGGGGCCCAGTACTTC.

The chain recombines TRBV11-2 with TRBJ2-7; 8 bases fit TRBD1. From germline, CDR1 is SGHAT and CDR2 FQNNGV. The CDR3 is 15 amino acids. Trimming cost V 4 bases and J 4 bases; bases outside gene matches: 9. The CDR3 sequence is CASSSTRTGKYEQYF. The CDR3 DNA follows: TGTGCCAGCAGCTCGACACGGACAGGGAAGTACGAGCAGTACTTC.

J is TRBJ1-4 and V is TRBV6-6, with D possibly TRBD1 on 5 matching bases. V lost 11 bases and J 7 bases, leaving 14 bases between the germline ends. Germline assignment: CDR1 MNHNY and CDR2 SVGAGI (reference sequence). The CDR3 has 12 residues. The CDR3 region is CAGKDRTEKLFF. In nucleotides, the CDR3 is TGTGCCGGAAAAGACAGAACTGAAAAACTGTTTTTT.

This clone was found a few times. CDR3 sequence: CASGTREWETQYF. DNA of the CDR3: TGTGCCAGCGGAACCCGGGAGTGGGAGACCCAGTACTTC. The rearrangement links TRBV7-8 to TRBJ2-5, with D possibly TRBD2 on 6 matching bases. Germline lookup yields CDR1 SGHVS and CDR2 FQNEAQ. The V end was cut by 8 bases, the J end by 5 bases, with 15 bases between. CDR3 length: 13 residues.

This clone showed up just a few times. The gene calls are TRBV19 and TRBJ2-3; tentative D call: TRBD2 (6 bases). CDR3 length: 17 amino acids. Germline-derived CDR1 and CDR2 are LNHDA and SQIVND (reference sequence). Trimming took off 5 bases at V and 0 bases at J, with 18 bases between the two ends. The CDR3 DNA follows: TGTGCCAGTAGTGTCCGACTAGGAGGGGTTAGCACAGATACGCAGTATTTT. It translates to CASSVRLGGVSTDTQYF.

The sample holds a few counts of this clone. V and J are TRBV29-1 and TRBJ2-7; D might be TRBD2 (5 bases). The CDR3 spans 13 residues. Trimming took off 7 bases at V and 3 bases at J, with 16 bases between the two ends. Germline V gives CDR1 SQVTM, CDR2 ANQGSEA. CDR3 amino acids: CSAPRGRNYEQYF. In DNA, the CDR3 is TGCAGCGCCCCTCGAGGGCGCAACTACGAGCAGTACTTC.

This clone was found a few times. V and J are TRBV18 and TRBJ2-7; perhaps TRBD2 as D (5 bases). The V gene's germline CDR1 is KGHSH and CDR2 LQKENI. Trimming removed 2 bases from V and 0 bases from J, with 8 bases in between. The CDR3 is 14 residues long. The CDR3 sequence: CASSPNGDSYEQYF. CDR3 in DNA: TGTGCCAGCTCACCAAACGGGGACTCCTACGAGCAGTACTTC.

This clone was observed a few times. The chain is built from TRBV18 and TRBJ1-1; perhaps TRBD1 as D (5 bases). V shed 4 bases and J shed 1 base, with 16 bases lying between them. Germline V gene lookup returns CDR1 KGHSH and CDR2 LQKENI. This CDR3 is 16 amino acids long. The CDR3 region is CASSHTAGGANTEAFF. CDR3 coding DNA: TGTGCCAGCTCACACACGGCGGGGGGAGCGAACACTGAAGCTTTCTTT.

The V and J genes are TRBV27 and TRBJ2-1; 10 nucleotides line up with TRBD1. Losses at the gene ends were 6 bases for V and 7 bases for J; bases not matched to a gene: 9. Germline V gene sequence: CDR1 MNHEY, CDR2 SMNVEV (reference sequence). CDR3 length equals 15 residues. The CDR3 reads CASRQHRTGGNEQFF. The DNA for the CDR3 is TGTGCCAGCAGACAACACCGGACAGGGGGTAATGAGCAGTTCTTC.